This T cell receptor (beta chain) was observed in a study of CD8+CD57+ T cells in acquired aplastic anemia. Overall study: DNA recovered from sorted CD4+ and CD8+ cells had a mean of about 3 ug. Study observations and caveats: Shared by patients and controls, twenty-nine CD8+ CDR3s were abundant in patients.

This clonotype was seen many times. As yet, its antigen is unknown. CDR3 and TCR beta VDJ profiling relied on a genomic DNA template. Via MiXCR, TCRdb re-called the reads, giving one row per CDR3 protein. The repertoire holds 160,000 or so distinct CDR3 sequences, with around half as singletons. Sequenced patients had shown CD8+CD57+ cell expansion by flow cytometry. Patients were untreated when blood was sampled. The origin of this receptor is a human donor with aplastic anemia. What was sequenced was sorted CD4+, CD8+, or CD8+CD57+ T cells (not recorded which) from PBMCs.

The CDR3 here is CASSTGTASGEAFF. In DNA form, the CDR3 reads TGTGCCAGTAGTACCGGGACGGCATCTGGGGAAGCTTTCTTT. The chain uses TRBV19 and TRBJ1-1, with D possibly matching TRBD1 (5 bases). This CDR3 region has 14 residues. The V and J ends lost 4 bases and 8 bases respectively, with 17 bases between them. Germline V gene lookup returns CDR1 LNHDA and CDR2 SQIVND (reference sequence). The entire variable domain, with the rest obtained from reference TRBV19 and TRBJ1-1, is as follows: DGGITQSPKYLFRKEGQNVTLSCEQNLNHDAMYWYRQDPGQGLRLIYYSQIVNDFQKGDIAEGYSVSREKKESFPLTVTSAQKNPTAFYLCASSTGTASGEAFFGQGTRLTVV.